This T cell receptor (beta chain) came from a study of cytomegalovirus exposure and HLA in healthy donors. Study-wide results and limits: In vitro testing confirmed three CMV-associated chains as specific for CMV antigens.

PCR involved 60 Vbeta and 13 Jbeta primers. TCRdb keeps only in-frame clones here, not all; method: immunoSEQ multiplex PCR. The table records around 300,000 clones, approximately 70% of them present only once. Remarks on this clone: Its matching antigen is unknown.

The clonotype originates from a female donor in good health and CMV-seronegative. The sample was PBMCs.

The CDR3 DNA follows: TGTGCCAGCAGCTTAAACTTCCCATACAATGAGCAGTTCTTC. Its protein product is CASSLNFPYNEQFF. This chain links TRBV11-3 with TRBJ2-1; no reliable D call. Trimming pared 2 bases from V and 4 bases from J, leaving 9 bases between. The CDR3 extends over 14 amino acids. Germline lookup yields CDR1 SGHNT and CDR2 YENEEA.